This T cell receptor (beta chain) emerged from a study of T-cell memory formation after mild COVID-19. Germline CDR1 DFQATT, CDR2 SNEGSKA (reference sequence). CDR3 length equals 11 residues. The ends were cut back, 0 bases at V and 3 bases at J, with 3 bases in the middle. Overall study results and limits: The appearance of some responding clones in pre-infection memory suggested that cross-reactive memory joined. CD4+ contracting clones were mainly CM and EM; CD8+ ones, EMRA.

From the 5' RACE reads, TCRdb called clonotypes with MiXCR, one entry per CDR3 protein. The sample includes about 190,000 distinct CDR3 sequences, around 19% of them seen just once. For this clonotype: Antigen unknown.

This TCR was recovered from an adult woman who had mild COVID-19 (a few samples of this study predate the infection). Cell type and time point are not known. What was sequenced was PBMCs or a T cell subset sorted from them (not recorded which). The genes are TRBV20-1 and TRBJ2-7; no clear D gene. The CDR3 here is CSAREGYEQYF. Written as DNA, the CDR3 is TGCAGTGCTAGAGAGGGCTACGAGCAGTACTTC.